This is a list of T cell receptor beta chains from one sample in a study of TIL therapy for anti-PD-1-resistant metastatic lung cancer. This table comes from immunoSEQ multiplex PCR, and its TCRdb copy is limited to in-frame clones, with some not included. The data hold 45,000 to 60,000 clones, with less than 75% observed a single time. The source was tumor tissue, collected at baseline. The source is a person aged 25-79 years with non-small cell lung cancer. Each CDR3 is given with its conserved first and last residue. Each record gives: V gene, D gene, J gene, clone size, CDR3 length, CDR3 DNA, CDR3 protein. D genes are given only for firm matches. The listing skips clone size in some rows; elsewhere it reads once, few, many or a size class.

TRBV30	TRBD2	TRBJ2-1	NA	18	TGTGCCTGGAGTGTAGCGGGATCTGGCTTACGCCGGGCAAGTGAGCAGTTCTTC	CAWSVAGSGLRRASEQFF
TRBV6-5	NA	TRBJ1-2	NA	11	TGTGCCAGCACCCCGGGGCACCGCTACACCTTC	CASTPGHRYTF
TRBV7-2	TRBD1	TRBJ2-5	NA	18	TGTGCCAGCAGCCCTCTACCTGGACAGGGACGGGGTTCGGAGACCCAGTACTTC	CASSPLPGQGRGSETQYF
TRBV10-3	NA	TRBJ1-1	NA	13	TGTGCCATCCTCCGGCAGGGATCCACTGAAGCTTTCTTT	CAILRQGSTEAFF
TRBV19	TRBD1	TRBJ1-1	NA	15	TGTGCCAGTAGTATAAAGCCAGGGGGGAACACTGAAGCTTTCTTT	CASSIKPGGNTEAFF
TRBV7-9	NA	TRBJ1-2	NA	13	TGTGCCAGCAGCCCCAGGGACGGCTATGGCTACACCTTC	CASSPRDGYGYTF
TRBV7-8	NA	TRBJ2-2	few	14	TGTGCCACGACCAGGTCCTGGAACACCGGGGAGCTGTTTTTT	CATTRSWNTGELFF
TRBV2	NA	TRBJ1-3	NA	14	TGTGCCAGCAACCCAGGGTTCGTGGGAAACACCATATATTTT	CASNPGFVGNTIYF
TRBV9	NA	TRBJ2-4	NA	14	TGTGCCTCCCCGCCCGGGACAGCCAAAAACATTCAGTACTTC	CASPPGTAKNIQYF
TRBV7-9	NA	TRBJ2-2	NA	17	TGTGCCAGCGGATCCAAAGGTGGACCGCACCTTACCGGGGAGCTGTTTTTT	CASGSKGGPHLTGELFF
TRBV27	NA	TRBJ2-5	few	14	TGTGCCAGCAGTTTATTGGGGGTCGGGGAGACCCAGTACTTC	CASSLLGVGETQYF
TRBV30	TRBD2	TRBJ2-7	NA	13	TGTGCCTGGAGTAGCGGGAGGGGCTACGAGCAGTACTTC	CAWSSGRGYEQYF
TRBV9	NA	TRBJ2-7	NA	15	TGTGCCAGCAGCGTAGAAGGGGCTGGTCATTACGAGCAGTACTTC	CASSVEGAGHYEQYF
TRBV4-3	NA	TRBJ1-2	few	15	TGCGCCAGTCAGCCAAGGTGGCAGGGGTCCTATGGCTACACCTTC	CASQPRWQGSYGYTF
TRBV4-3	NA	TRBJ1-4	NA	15	TGCGCCAGCAGCCTCTCTTGGACAGTGAATGAAAAACTGTTTTTT	CASSLSWTVNEKLFF
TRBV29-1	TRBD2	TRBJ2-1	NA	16	TGCAGCGTTGAAGAGGGACTAGGAAATACCTACAATGAGCAGTTCTTC	CSVEEGLGNTYNEQFF
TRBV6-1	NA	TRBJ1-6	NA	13	TGTGCCAGCACCGGGACACACAGGTCACCCCTCCACTTT	CASTGTHRSPLHF
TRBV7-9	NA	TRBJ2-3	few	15	TGTGCCAGCAGCTTAGCGGGAGTTGGCACAGATACGCAGTATTTT	CASSLAGVGTDTQYF
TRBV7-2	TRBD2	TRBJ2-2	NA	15	TGTGCCAGCAGCCTTCGGACTAGCGTGATACCCGAGCTGTTTTTT	CASSLRTSVIPELFF
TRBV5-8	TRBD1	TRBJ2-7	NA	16	TGTGCCAGCAGCTCGGAAAAGGGGGCGCGATGGTACGAGCAGTACTTC	CASSSEKGARWYEQYF
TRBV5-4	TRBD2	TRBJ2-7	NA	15	TGTGCCAGCAGCTTGATTCGGGAGGGCCTTTGCGAGCAGTACTTC	CASSLIREGLCEQYF
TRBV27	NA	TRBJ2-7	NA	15	TGTGCCAGCAGTATCGGCGGGACAATGTTCGGCGAGCAGTACTTC	CASSIGGTMFGEQYF
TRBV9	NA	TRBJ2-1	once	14	TGTGCCAGCAGCGTAGTCAGGCTAGCTGGTGAGCAGTTCTTC	CASSVVRLAGEQFF
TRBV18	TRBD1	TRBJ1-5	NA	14	TGTGCCAGCTCCCTAGGACAGGGACGACAGCCCCAGCATTTT	CASSLGQGRQPQHF
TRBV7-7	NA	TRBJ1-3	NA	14	TGTGCTAGCAGCGCCGGTTCCACCGGGAACACCATATATTTT	CASSAGSTGNTIYF
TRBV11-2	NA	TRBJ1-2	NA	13	TGTGCCAGCAGCCGTGACCGCAACTATGGCTACACCTTC	CASSRDRNYGYTF
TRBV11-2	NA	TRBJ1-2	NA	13	TGTGCCAGCAGCCAGGACATAAACTATGGCTACACCTTC	CASSQDINYGYTF
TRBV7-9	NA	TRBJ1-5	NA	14	TGTGCCAGCAGCTTAGCATCTAGCAATCAGCCCCAGCATTTT	CASSLASSNQPQHF
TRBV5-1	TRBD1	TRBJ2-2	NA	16	TGCGCCAGCAGCAAACGGACAGGAATGAACACCGGGGAGCTGTTTTTT	CASSKRTGMNTGELFF
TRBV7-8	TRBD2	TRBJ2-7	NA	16	TGTGCCAGCAGCCCCTCCAGTGGGAGGGCCATCTACGAGCAGTACTTC	CASSPSSGRAIYEQYF
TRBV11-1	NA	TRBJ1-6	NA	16	TGTGCCAGCAGCTTTGGCAGGAGCTCCTATAATTCACCCCTCCACTTT	CASSFGRSSYNSPLHF
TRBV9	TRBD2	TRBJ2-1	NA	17	TGTGCCAGCAGCTACCCTCTAGCGGGTCGGGGGGTAAATGAGCAGTTCTTC	CASSYPLAGRGVNEQFF
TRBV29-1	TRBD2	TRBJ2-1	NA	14	TGCAGCGTTGAACCACTAGCGATGGGCCATGAGCAGTTCTTC	CSVEPLAMGHEQFF
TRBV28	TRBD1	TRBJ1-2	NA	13	TGTGCCAGCAGCCCGGACAGGGTCAAGGGCTACACCTTC	CASSPDRVKGYTF
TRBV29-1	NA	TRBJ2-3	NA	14	TGCAGCGTTGAGTGGCGGGCGGGAACAGATACGCAGTATTTT	CSVEWRAGTDTQYF
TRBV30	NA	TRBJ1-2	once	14	TGTGCCTGGAGGGCGGGGGGAGAAACTTATGGCTACACCTTC	CAWRAGGETYGYTF
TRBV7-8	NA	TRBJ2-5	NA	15	TGTGCCAGCAGCTCCACCGGGGCCGGGGGAGAGACCCAGTACTTC	CASSSTGAGGETQYF
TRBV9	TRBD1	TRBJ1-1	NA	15	TGTGCCAGCAGCGGGACAGGGGGTCAGAGCACTGAAGCTTTCTTT	CASSGTGGQSTEAFF
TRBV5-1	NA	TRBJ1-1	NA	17	TGCGCCAGCAGCACTGGAGCAGGGACCAGTGGGAACACTGAAGCTTTCTTT	CASSTGAGTSGNTEAFF
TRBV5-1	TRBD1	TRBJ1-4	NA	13	TGCGCCAGCCGACAGGGGGCAGGAGAAAAACTGTTTTTT	CASRQGAGEKLFF
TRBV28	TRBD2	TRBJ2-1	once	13	TGTGCCAGCACGACTAGCCCCATTTATGAGCAGTTCTTC	CASTTSPIYEQFF
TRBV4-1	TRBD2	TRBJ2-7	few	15	TGCGCCAGCAGCCAAGTATCGTGGGGGGGCTACGAGCAGTACTTC	CASSQVSWGGYEQYF
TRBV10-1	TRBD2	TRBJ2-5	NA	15	TGCGCCAGCAGCAGGACTAGCGGTGTACAAGAGACCCAGTACTTC	CASSRTSGVQETQYF
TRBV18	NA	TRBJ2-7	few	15	TGTGCCAGCTCACCACCGGGAGCCCCGAGGGACGAGCAGTACTTC	CASSPPGAPRDEQYF
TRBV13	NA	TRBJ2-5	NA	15	TGTGCCAGCAGCCAGTTTACAGGGAGCCAAGAGACCCAGTACTTC	CASSQFTGSQETQYF
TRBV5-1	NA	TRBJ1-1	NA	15	TGCGCCAGCAGCCCGCGGACAGCTTCGAACACTGAAGCTTTCTTT	CASSPRTASNTEAFF
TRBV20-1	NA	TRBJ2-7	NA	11	TGCAGTCAGGGGGGTATCTACGAGCAGTACTTC	CSQGGIYEQYF
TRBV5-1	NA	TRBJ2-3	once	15	TGCGCCAGCAGCCAAGCCGGACACCACCGGGAGCTGCAGTATTTT	CASSQAGHHRELQYF
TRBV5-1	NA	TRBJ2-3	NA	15	TGCGCCAGCAGCTTGCACAGGGTTGGCACAGATACGCAGTATTTT	CASSLHRVGTDTQYF
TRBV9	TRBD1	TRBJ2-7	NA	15	TGTGCCAGCAGCGTAGACGTACAGGGGGCTCTCGAGCAGTACTTC	CASSVDVQGALEQYF
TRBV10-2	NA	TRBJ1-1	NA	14	TGCGCCAGCAGGCCGAATTTGGGTCCCACTGAAGCTTTCTTT	CASRPNLGPTEAFF
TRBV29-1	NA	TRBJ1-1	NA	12	TGCAGCGTTGATAGAGACTTGGCTGGGGCTTTCTTT	CSVDRDLAGAFF
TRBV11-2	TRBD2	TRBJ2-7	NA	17	TGTGCCAGCAGCCCAGATGGCCTAGCGGGAATCTCCTACGAGCAGTACTTC	CASSPDGLAGISYEQYF
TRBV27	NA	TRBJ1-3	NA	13	TGTGCCAGCAGCCCTGGCCTGGGGAGGACCATATATTTT	CASSPGLGRTIYF
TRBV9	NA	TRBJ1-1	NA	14	TGTGCCAGCAGGGTTGGCGGCTCAACTACTGAAGCTTTCTTT	CASRVGGSTTEAFF
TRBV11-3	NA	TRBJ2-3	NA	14	TGTGCCAGCAGCTTAGATACTAGCCGCGATACGCAGTATTTT	CASSLDTSRDTQYF
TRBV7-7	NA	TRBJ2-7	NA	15	TGTGCTAGCAGCTTAGGTCAGGCCCATTACTACGAGCAGTACTTC	CASSLGQAHYYEQYF
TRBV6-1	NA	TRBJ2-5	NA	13	TGTGCCAGCAGTGGGACAGTTCAAGAGACCCAGTACTTC	CASSGTVQETQYF
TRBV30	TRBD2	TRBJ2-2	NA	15	TGTGCCTGGAGTGAGAGCGGGAAGAACACCGGGGAGCTGTTTTTT	CAWSESGKNTGELFF
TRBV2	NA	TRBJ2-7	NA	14	TGTGCCAGCAGTGTTTCAGGATCGCCCGGCGAGCAGTACTTC	CASSVSGSPGEQYF